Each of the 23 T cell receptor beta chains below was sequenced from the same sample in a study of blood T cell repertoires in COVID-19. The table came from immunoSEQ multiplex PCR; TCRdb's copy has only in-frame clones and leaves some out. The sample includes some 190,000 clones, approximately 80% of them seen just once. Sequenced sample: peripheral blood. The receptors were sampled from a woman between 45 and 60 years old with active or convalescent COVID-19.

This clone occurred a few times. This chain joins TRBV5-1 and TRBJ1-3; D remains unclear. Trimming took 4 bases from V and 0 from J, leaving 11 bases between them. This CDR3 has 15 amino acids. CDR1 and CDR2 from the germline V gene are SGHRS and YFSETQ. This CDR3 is CASSGTGNSGNTIYF. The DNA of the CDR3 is TGCGCCAGCAGCGGTACGGGAAACTCTGGAAACACCATATATTTT.

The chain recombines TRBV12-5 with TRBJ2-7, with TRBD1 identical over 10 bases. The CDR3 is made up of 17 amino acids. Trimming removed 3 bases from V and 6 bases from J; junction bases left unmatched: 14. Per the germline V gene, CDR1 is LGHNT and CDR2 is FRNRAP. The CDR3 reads CASGFLGTGDGTGEQYF. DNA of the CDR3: TGTGCTAGTGGTTTCCTCGGGACAGGGGACGGGACGGGCGAGCAGTACTTC.

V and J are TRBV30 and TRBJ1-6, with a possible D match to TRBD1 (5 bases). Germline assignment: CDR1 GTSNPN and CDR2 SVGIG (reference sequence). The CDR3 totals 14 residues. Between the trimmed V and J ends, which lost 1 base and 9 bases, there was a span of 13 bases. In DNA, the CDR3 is TGTGCCTGGAGTGAAGGGGCGGGGGGTTCACCCCTCCACTTT. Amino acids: CAWSEGAGGSPLHF.

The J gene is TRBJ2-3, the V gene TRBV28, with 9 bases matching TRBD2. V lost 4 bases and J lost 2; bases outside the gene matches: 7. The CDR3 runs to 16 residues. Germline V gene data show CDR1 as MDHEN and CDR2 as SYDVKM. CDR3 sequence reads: CASSSPTSGTTDTQYF. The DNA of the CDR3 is TGTGCCAGCAGTTCCCCGACTAGCGGTACCACAGATACGCAGTATTTT.

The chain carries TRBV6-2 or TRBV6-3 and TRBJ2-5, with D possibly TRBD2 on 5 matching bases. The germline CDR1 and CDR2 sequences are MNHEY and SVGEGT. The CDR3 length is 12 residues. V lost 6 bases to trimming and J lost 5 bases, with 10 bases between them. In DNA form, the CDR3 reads TGTGCCAGCAGCAGGAGGCGGGAGACCCAGTACTTC. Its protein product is CASSRRRETQYF.

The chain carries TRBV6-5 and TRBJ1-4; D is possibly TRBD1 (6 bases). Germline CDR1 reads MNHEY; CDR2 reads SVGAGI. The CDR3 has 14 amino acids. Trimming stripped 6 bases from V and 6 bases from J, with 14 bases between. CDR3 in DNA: TGTGCCAGCAGGAGGGGGGGGGCGGATGAAAAACTGTTTTTT. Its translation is CASRRGGADEKLFF.

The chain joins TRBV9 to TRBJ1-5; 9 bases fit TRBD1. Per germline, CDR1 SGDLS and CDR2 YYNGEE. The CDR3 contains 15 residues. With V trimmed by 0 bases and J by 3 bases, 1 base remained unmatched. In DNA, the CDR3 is TGTGCCAGCAGCGTAGGGGACAGGGACAATCAGCCCCAGCATTTT. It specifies CASSVGDRDNQPQHF.

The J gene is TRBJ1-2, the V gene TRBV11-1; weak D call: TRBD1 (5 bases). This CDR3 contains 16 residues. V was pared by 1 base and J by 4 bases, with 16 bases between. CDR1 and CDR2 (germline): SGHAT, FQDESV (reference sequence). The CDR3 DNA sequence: TGTGCCAGCAGCTTAGAGGCATCGCAGGGAAGCTATGGCTACACCTTC. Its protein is CASSLEASQGSYGYTF.

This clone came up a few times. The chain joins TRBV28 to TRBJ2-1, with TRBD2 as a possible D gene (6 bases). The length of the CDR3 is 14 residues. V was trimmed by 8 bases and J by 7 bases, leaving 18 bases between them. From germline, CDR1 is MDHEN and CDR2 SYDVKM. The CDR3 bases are TGTGCCAGCTCCCCGCGGGGCAAGAGGAATGAGCAGTTCTTC. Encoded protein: CASSPRGKRNEQFF.

CDR3 protein: CASSPPSGRLTSYEQYF. The CDR3 DNA reads as TGTGCCAGCTCACCGCCGTCCGGCAGACTTACTTCCTACGAGCAGTACTTC. The V and J genes are TRBV18 and TRBJ2-7; D ambiguous. Germline V gene lookup returns CDR1 KGHSH and CDR2 LQKENI. Between the trimmed V and J ends, which lost 3 bases and 1 base, there was a span of 19 bases. The CDR3 loop spans 17 amino acids. The whole variable domain, remainder taken from reference TRBV18 and TRBJ2-7, is NAGVMQNPRHLVRRRGQEARLRCSPMKGHSHVYWYRQLPEEGLKFMVYLQKENIIDESGMPKERFSAEFPKEGPSILRIQQVVRGDSAAYFCASSPPSGRLTSYEQYFGPGTRLTVT.

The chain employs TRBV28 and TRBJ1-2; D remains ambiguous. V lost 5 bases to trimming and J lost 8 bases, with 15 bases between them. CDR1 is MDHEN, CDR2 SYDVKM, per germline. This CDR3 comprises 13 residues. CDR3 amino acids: CASSPTRTRGYTF. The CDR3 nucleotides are TGTGCCAGCAGTCCGACGCGGACTCGCGGCTACACCTTC.

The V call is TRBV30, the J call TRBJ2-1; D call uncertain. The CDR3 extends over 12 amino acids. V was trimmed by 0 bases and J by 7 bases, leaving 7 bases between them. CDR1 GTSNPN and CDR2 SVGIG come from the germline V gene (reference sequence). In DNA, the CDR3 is TGTGCCTGGAGTGTAGCCTTTAATGAGCAGTTCTTC. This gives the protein CAWSVAFNEQFF.

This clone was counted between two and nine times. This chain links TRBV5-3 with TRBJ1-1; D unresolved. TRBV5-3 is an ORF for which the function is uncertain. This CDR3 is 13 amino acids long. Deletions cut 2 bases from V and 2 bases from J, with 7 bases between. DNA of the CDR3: TGTGCCAGAAGCTTAGGAGTTAACACTGAAGCTTTCTTT. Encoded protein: CARSLGVNTEAFF.

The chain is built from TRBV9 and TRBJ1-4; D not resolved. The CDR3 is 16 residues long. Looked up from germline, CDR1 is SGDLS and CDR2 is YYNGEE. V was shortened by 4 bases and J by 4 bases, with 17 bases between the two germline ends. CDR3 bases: TGTGCCAGCAGCCCTAGCCCGTCGACGGGTAATGAAAAACTGTTTTTT. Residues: CASSPSPSTGNEKLFF.

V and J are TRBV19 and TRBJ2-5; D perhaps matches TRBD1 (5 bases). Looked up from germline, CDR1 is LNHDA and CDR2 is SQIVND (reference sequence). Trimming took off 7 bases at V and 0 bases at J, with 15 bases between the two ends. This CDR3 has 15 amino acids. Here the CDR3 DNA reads TGTGCCAGTAACGCAGGGCAGTCGTACCAAGAGACCCAGTACTTC. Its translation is CASNAGQSYQETQYF.

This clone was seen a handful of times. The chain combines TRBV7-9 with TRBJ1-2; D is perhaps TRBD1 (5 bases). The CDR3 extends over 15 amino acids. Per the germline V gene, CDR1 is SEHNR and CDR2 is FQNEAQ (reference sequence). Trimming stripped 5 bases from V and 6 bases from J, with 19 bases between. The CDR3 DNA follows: TGTGCCAGCAGCCCTATTGGAGGGGCAGGCGATGGCTACACCTTC. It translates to CASSPIGGAGDGYTF. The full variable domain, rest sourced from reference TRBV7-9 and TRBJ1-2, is DTGVSQNPRHKITKRGQNVTFRCDPISEHNRLYWYRQTLGQGPEFLTYFQNEAQLEKSRLLSDRFSAERPKGSFSTLEIQRTEQGDSAMYLCASSPIGGAGDGYTFGSGTRLTVV.

The CDR3 sequence: CASSPEVGQVTNTEAFF. DNA for the CDR3: TGTGCCAGCTCACCAGAAGTGGGGCAAGTGACGAACACTGAAGCTTTCTTT. The genes are TRBV18 and TRBJ1-1, with D perhaps TRBD1 (5 bases). The CDR3 covers 17 residues. Per the germline V gene, CDR1 is KGHSH and CDR2 is LQKENI. The V end was cut by 2 bases, the J end by 1 base, with 17 bases between.

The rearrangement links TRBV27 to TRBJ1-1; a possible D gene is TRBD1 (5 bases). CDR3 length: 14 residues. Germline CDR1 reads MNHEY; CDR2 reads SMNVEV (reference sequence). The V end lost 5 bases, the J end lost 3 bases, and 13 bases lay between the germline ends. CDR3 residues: CASSRVRGDTEAFF. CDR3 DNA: TGTGCCAGCAGTAGGGTCCGGGGGGACACTGAAGCTTTCTTT.

The DNA for the CDR3 is TGTGCCTGGAGTCCCCCTTATCGAGGGGAGGTGGCAGCTTTCTTT. Amino acid sequence: CAWSPPYRGEVAAFF. This chain connects TRBV30 to TRBJ1-1, with D tentatively TRBD1 (5 bases). V was clipped by 2 bases and J by 10 bases, with 23 bases between them. The length of the CDR3 is 15 residues. The germline V gene encodes CDR1 GTSNPN and CDR2 SVGIG (reference sequence).

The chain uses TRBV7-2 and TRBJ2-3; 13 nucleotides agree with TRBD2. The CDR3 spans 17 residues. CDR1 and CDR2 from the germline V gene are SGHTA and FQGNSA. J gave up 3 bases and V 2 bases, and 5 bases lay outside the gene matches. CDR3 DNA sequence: TGTGCCAGCAGCTTACGGACTAGCGGGGGTGGTACAGATACGCAGTATTTT. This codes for CASSLRTSGGGTDTQYF.

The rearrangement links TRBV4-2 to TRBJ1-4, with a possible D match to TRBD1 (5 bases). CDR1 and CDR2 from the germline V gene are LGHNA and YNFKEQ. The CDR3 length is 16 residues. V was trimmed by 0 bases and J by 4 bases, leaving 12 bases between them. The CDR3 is CASSQEVGGINEKLFF. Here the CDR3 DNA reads TGTGCCAGCAGCCAAGAAGTGGGGGGGATTAATGAAAAACTGTTTTTT.

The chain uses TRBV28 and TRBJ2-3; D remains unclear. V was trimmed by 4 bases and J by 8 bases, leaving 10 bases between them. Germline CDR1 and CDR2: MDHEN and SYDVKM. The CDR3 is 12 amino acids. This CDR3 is CASSSTGRTQYF. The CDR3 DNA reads TGTGCCAGCAGTTCCACCGGTCGTACGCAGTATTTT.

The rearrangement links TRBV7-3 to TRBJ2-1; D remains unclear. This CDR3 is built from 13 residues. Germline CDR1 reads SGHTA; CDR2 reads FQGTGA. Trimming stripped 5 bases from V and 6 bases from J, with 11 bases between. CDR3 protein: CASSAMGFNEQFF. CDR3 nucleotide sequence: TGTGCCAGCAGCGCTATGGGCTTCAATGAGCAGTTCTTC. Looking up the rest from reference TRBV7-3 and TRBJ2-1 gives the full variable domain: GAGVSQTPSNKVTEKGKYVELRCDPISGHTALYWYRQSLGQGPEFLIYFQGTGAADDSGLPNDRFFAVRPEGSVSTLKIQRTERGDSAVYLCASSAMGFNEQFFGPGTRLTVL.